This T cell receptor beta chain was sequenced during a study of CD8+ T cells in alopecia areata. Findings and caveats of the study: Sequencing of scalp tissue also captures the resident alphabeta T cells of normal skin.

Investigators isolated RNA and reverse transcribed it into cDNA to act as the sequencing template. Sequencing used immunoSEQ multiplex PCR; TCRdb keeps in-frame clones, though not all of them. The repertoire includes 120,000 or so clones, 40% to 55% of them detected once, and over 9.5% sits in the top ten. CDR3 size: 14 residues. The J segment lost 2 bases and the V segment lost 6 bases, leaving 9 bases of the junction unmatched. From germline, CDR1 is SQVTM and CDR2 ANQGSEA. For this clone: Antigen unknown.

The sequence derives from a human donor with alopecia areata. Input material: NKG2D-low CD8+ T cells sorted from blood. The gene calls are TRBV29-1 and TRBJ2-7; TRBD2 matches at 8 bases. CDR3 nucleotide sequence: TGCAGCGTAGTCAGTCCAGCGGGGGCCTACGAGCAGTACTTC. It codes for CSVVSPAGAYEQYF.